The clone carrying this TCR beta chain has only one observation. Sequenced by immunoSEQ multiplex PCR; TCRdb stores in-frame clones only, minus some. The sample lists about 410,000 clones, roughly 90% occurring once. These data come from a study of blood T cell repertoires in COVID-19. Across the whole study: There were acute and convalescent COVID-19 samples, and they came from the United States, Italy and Spain. In each case, the material was cDNA or gDNA derived from T cells, B-cell-depleted T cells, or PBMCs.

Cohorts were determined from participant-reported clinical history. Each recovered donor of Cohort 3 presented with two negative PCRs, clearance, or symptom resolution. This TCR derives from a woman in her twenties or thirties who had recovered from COVID-19. The sequenced sample was PBMCs or T cells enriched from blood (not recorded which).

CDR3 sequence: CASSVAGQSGANVLTF. In DNA, the CDR3 is TGTGCCAGCAGCGTAGCCGGACAGTCTGGGGCCAACGTCCTGACTTTC. V gene TRBV9 combines with J gene TRBJ2-6, with D tentatively TRBD1 (6 bases). Trimming shortened V by 0 bases and J by 1 base, and 8 bases separated the two germline ends. Germline assignment: CDR1 SGDLS and CDR2 YYNGEE. The CDR3 covers 16 residues.